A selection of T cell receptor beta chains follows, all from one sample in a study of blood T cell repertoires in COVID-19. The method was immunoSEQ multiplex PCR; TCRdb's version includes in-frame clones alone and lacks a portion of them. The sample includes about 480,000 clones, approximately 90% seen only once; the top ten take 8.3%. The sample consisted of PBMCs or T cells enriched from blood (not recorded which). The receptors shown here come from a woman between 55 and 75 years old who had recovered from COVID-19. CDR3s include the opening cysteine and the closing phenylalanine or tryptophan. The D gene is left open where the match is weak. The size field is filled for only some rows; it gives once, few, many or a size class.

cdr3_nt: TGTGCCATCAGTGACGGGGTTGGGGCAACTAATGAAAAACTGTTTTTT
cdr3_aa: CAISDGVGATNEKLFF
j_call: TRBJ1-4
d_call: .
clone_size: .
v_call: TRBV10-3

cdr3_nt: TGTGCCAGCAGCTTAGTCCAGGGGGTGGTTACCTATGGCTACACCTTC
cdr3_aa: CASSLVQGVVTYGYTF
j_call: TRBJ1-2
d_call: TRBD1
clone_size: .
v_call: TRBV7-9

cdr3_nt: TGTGCCAGTAGTATTCAGGGGGCCGGTAGGGAGACCCAGTACTTC
cdr3_aa: CASSIQGAGRETQYF
j_call: TRBJ2-5
d_call: TRBD1
clone_size: .
v_call: TRBV19

cdr3_nt: TGTGCCAGTAGTGTTACCGGGACAGCGAACACCGGGGAGCTGTTTTTT
cdr3_aa: CASSVTGTANTGELFF
j_call: TRBJ2-2
d_call: TRBD1
clone_size: .
v_call: TRBV19

cdr3_nt: TGTGCCAGCAGTTTTCGAGGGAATGGCTACACCTTC
cdr3_aa: CASSFRGNGYTF
j_call: TRBJ1-2
d_call: .
clone_size: .
v_call: TRBV27

cdr3_nt: TGTGCCACCAGTGATTCAAGACAGGGGGACAATCAGCCCCAGCATTTT
cdr3_aa: CATSDSRQGDNQPQHF
j_call: TRBJ1-5
d_call: TRBD1
clone_size: .
v_call: TRBV24-1

cdr3_nt: TGTGCCAGCAGTTTATCGCGTCAGGGGGGTGGCTACACCTTC
cdr3_aa: CASSLSRQGGGYTF
j_call: TRBJ1-2
d_call: TRBD1
clone_size: .
v_call: TRBV27

cdr3_nt: TGTGCCAGCACTCGGTACAGGAACACCATATATTTT
cdr3_aa: CASTRYRNTIYF
j_call: TRBJ1-3
d_call: .
clone_size: .
v_call: TRBV12-3/TRBV12-4

cdr3_nt: TGTGCCATCACGACCGGACAGGGGGCTGGAGGCTACACCTTC
cdr3_aa: CAITTGQGAGGYTF
j_call: TRBJ1-2
d_call: TRBD1
clone_size: .
v_call: TRBV10-3

cdr3_nt: TGTGCCAGACTTCCTAACAGGGTCGATGGCTACACCTTC
cdr3_aa: CARLPNRVDGYTF
j_call: TRBJ1-2
d_call: .
clone_size: .
v_call: TRBV5-3

cdr3_nt: TGTGCCAGCCGACAGGGGGACAATGAGCAGTTCTTC
cdr3_aa: CASRQGDNEQFF
j_call: TRBJ2-1
d_call: TRBD1
clone_size: .
v_call: TRBV2

cdr3_nt: TGTGCCAGCAGGATGAGACAGGGGTGGGAGCAGTACTTC
cdr3_aa: CASRMRQGWEQYF
j_call: TRBJ2-7
d_call: TRBD1
clone_size: .
v_call: TRBV6-5

cdr3_nt: TGTGCCAGCAGCTTGAGCGGGGGATGGGGCAAAAACATTCAGTACTTC
cdr3_aa: CASSLSGGWGKNIQYF
j_call: TRBJ2-4
d_call: TRBD2
clone_size: .
v_call: TRBV11-2

cdr3_nt: TGTGCCAGTACCCAGAGCGGGCGGGTCGGGAAGGGGGCCAACGTCCTGACTTTC
cdr3_aa: CASTQSGRVGKGANVLTF
j_call: TRBJ2-6
d_call: .
clone_size: .
v_call: TRBV19

cdr3_nt: TGTGCCAGCAGCCTGGATGGGACAGGCACAGATACGCAGTATTTT
cdr3_aa: CASSLDGTGTDTQYF
j_call: TRBJ2-3
d_call: .
clone_size: .
v_call: TRBV21-1

cdr3_nt: TGTGCCAGCAGTATCCGGACAGGGCTTACAGATACGCAGTATTTT
cdr3_aa: CASSIRTGLTDTQYF
j_call: TRBJ2-3
d_call: TRBD1
clone_size: few
v_call: TRBV6-5

cdr3_nt: TGTGCCAGCAGGATGAGACAGAGCAATCAGCCCCAGCATTTT
cdr3_aa: CASRMRQSNQPQHF
j_call: TRBJ1-5
d_call: .
clone_size: .
v_call: TRBV2

cdr3_nt: TGCGCCAGCAGCAAGGACAGTCATACCTATGGCTACACCTTC
cdr3_aa: CASSKDSHTYGYTF
j_call: TRBJ1-2
d_call: .
clone_size: .
v_call: TRBV5-1

cdr3_nt: TGTGCCAGCAGTTTTGGGACAGGGCTGATGGCGGGGTTCAATGAGCAGTTCTTC
cdr3_aa: CASSFGTGLMAGFNEQFF
j_call: TRBJ2-1
d_call: TRBD1
clone_size: .
v_call: TRBV28

cdr3_nt: TGTGCCAGCAGTGATGGGCAGGGTATTGTGGAGACCCAGTACTTC
cdr3_aa: CASSDGQGIVETQYF
j_call: TRBJ2-5
d_call: .
clone_size: .
v_call: TRBV2

cdr3_nt: TGTGCCAGCTGCCCCCTTATTGGGGCCACCGGGGAGCTGTTTTTT
cdr3_aa: CASCPLIGATGELFF
j_call: TRBJ2-2
d_call: .
clone_size: .
v_call: TRBV6-5

cdr3_nt: TGTGCCAGCACTTTACAGGGTGTTTACAATGAGCAGTTCTTC
cdr3_aa: CASTLQGVYNEQFF
j_call: TRBJ2-1
d_call: .
clone_size: .
v_call: TRBV2

cdr3_nt: TGTGCCAGCAGCTTGCAGGGGGGCGGCTATAATTCACCCCTCCACTTT
cdr3_aa: CASSLQGGGYNSPLHF
j_call: TRBJ1-6
d_call: TRBD1
clone_size: .
v_call: TRBV7-2

cdr3_nt: TGTGCCAGTATCCCAATGAGGGCGGGGGGGCCAAAATCCCGTATGACAGATACGCAGTATTTT
cdr3_aa: CASIPMRAGGPKSRMTDTQYF
j_call: TRBJ2-3
d_call: TRBD2
clone_size: .
v_call: TRBV19

cdr3_nt: TGTGCCAGCAGTGATACCCGGACACCTTACTATGGCTACACCTTC
cdr3_aa: CASSDTRTPYYGYTF
j_call: TRBJ1-2
d_call: .
clone_size: .
v_call: TRBV25-1

cdr3_nt: TGTGCCAGCAGACTAGTAGCCTCAGGTGAGCAGTTCTTC
cdr3_aa: CASRLVASGEQFF
j_call: TRBJ2-1
d_call: .
clone_size: .
v_call: TRBV12-3/TRBV12-4

cdr3_nt: TGTGCCAGCAGTTATCGGCGGGACAATGAGCAGTTCTTC
cdr3_aa: CASSYRRDNEQFF
j_call: TRBJ2-1
d_call: .
clone_size: .
v_call: TRBV27

cdr3_nt: TGTGCCAGCTCGACGACAGGGTACACTGAAGCTTTCTTT
cdr3_aa: CASSTTGYTEAFF
j_call: TRBJ1-1
d_call: TRBD1
clone_size: few
v_call: TRBV18

cdr3_nt: TGTGCCAGTAGTCCCCAGGGAGGGACTGAAGCTTTCTTT
cdr3_aa: CASSPQGGTEAFF
j_call: TRBJ1-1
d_call: .
clone_size: .
v_call: TRBV19